This is a list of T cell receptor beta chains from one sample in a study of T cell clusters in autoimmune cytopenias. Following a re-call of the multiplex PCR reads, TCRdb has one entry per CDR3 protein and lacks DNA. Seen in this sample are 4,000 or so distinct CDR3 sequences; the ten most common clones hold approximately 10%. A further study also used this sample, focusing on T cell repertoires in aging, cancer and after chemotherapy.

Specimen: peripheral blood. Receptors were obtained from a human donor in good health. CDR3s include the opening cysteine and the closing phenylalanine or tryptophan. A row's size may be missing; if present it is once, few, many or a size class.

j_gene: TRBJ2-5; abundance: -; v_gene: TRBV12-3/TRBV12-4; CDR3aa: CASPGRRDQETQYF
j_gene: TRBJ2-2; abundance: medium-sized; v_gene: TRBV27; CDR3aa: CASSRDRGNTGELFF
j_gene: TRBJ1-1; abundance: -; v_gene: TRBV10-3; CDR3aa: CAIIGEMNTEAFF
j_gene: TRBJ2-2; abundance: medium-sized; v_gene: TRBV6-4; CDR3aa: CASSDSREGSGELFF
j_gene: TRBJ2-1; abundance: medium-sized; v_gene: TRBV6-5; CDR3aa: CASKGPGFYNEQFF
j_gene: TRBJ1-1; abundance: medium-sized; v_gene: TRBV6-5; CDR3aa: CASSYSRWGGMNTEAFF
j_gene: TRBJ2-1; abundance: -; v_gene: TRBV5-1; CDR3aa: CATGQGAGYEQFF
j_gene: TRBJ2-5; abundance: -; v_gene: TRBV7-9; CDR3aa: CASSLRSSQQETQYF
j_gene: TRBJ2-1; abundance: -; v_gene: TRBV7-2; CDR3aa: CASCEGTGRYNEQFF
j_gene: TRBJ1-4; abundance: -; v_gene: TRBV12-3/TRBV12-4; CDR3aa: CASRLPGGPNEKLFF
j_gene: TRBJ2-3; abundance: -; v_gene: TRBV7-9; CDR3aa: CASSRGLAVTDTQYF
j_gene: TRBJ2-2; abundance: medium-sized; v_gene: TRBV10-3; CDR3aa: CAISGGVTGELFF
j_gene: TRBJ2-1; abundance: -; v_gene: TRBV28; CDR3aa: CASSGRSGRLSNEQFF
j_gene: TRBJ2-1; abundance: medium-sized; v_gene: TRBV6-4; CDR3aa: CASSELPYNEQFF
j_gene: TRBJ2-7; abundance: -; v_gene: TRBV4-3; CDR3aa: CASSPGLEGEQYF
j_gene: TRBJ2-3; abundance: -; v_gene: TRBV11-2; CDR3aa: CASSLLGGRPTDTQYF
j_gene: TRBJ2-5; abundance: -; v_gene: TRBV4-3; CDR3aa: CASSHGTSGGETQYF